This is a list of T cell receptor beta chains from one sample in a study of T cell responses to AZD1222 COVID-19 vaccine. Clones were sequenced by immunoSEQ multiplex PCR, and TCRdb holds only the in-frame ones, with some missing. This table holds fewer than 120,000 clones, about 90% found once. The specimen comprised peripheral blood, sampled 28 days after the second AZD1222 dose. The source is an adult who received the AZD1222 COVID-19 vaccine. The CDR3 runs from the conserved cysteine through the conserved F or W. The order of the fields is CDR3 protein, CDR3 DNA, J gene, D gene, clone size, V gene. A D gene is named only where the DNA matches it firmly. Clone size is shown for a subset of rows, as once, few, many or a class of expanded clone.

CDR3aa: CASSSTSGRRDNEQFF
CDR3nt: TGCGCCAGCAGCTCCACTAGCGGGAGGCGAGACAATGAGCAGTTCTTC
j_gene: TRBJ2-1
d_gene: TRBD2
abundance: -
v_gene: TRBV5-1

CDR3aa: CASSLLGGEQFF
CDR3nt: TGTGCCAGCAGTTTATTGGGCGGAGAGCAGTTCTTC
j_gene: TRBJ2-1
d_gene: -
abundance: -
v_gene: TRBV28

CDR3aa: CASILQGQGEKLFF
CDR3nt: TGTGCCAGCATATTACAGGGACAAGGCGAAAAACTGTTTTTT
j_gene: TRBJ1-4
d_gene: -
abundance: -
v_gene: TRBV7-9

CDR3aa: CSVETPPTWTEAFF
CDR3nt: TGCAGCGTTGAGACGCCTCCCACGTGGACTGAAGCTTTCTTT
j_gene: TRBJ1-1
d_gene: -
abundance: -
v_gene: TRBV29-1

CDR3aa: CASSKVGDNLYEQYF
CDR3nt: TGTGCCAGCAGCAAAGTGGGAGACAACCTCTACGAGCAGTACTTC
j_gene: TRBJ2-7
d_gene: -
abundance: -
v_gene: TRBV21-1

CDR3aa: CASSPVGGLSNQPQHF
CDR3nt: TGTGCCAGCAGCCCCGTCGGGGGTCTTAGCAATCAGCCCCAGCATTTT
j_gene: TRBJ1-5
d_gene: -
abundance: -
v_gene: TRBV7-8

CDR3aa: CAISEDRVGYQPQHF
CDR3nt: TGTGCCATCAGCGAGGACAGGGTCGGGTATCAGCCCCAGCATTTT
j_gene: TRBJ1-5
d_gene: TRBD1
abundance: -
v_gene: TRBV10-3

CDR3aa: CASSLVGSSGETQYF
CDR3nt: TGTGCCAGCAGCTTAGTAGGGTCGTCCGGGGAGACCCAGTACTTC
j_gene: TRBJ2-5
d_gene: -
abundance: -
v_gene: TRBV7-8

CDR3aa: CSAGGSTEAFF
CDR3nt: TGCAGTGCAGGCGGTTCCACTGAAGCTTTCTTT
j_gene: TRBJ1-1
d_gene: -
abundance: -
v_gene: TRBV20-1

CDR3aa: CASKTRPGANVLTF
CDR3nt: TGTGCCAGCAAAACCCGGCCCGGGGCCAACGTCCTGACTTTC
j_gene: TRBJ2-6
d_gene: -
abundance: -
v_gene: TRBV11-3

CDR3aa: CASSEPKQGANTGELFF
CDR3nt: TGTGCCAGCAGCGAACCGAAACAGGGGGCGAACACCGGGGAGCTGTTTTTT
j_gene: TRBJ2-2
d_gene: TRBD1
abundance: -
v_gene: TRBV9

CDR3aa: CAISGTDTEAFF
CDR3nt: TGTGCCATCAGTGGCACAGACACTGAAGCTTTCTTT
j_gene: TRBJ1-1
d_gene: -
abundance: -
v_gene: TRBV10-3

CDR3aa: CSVQGTHMNTEAFF
CDR3nt: TGCAGCGTCCAGGGTACCCATATGAACACTGAAGCTTTCTTT
j_gene: TRBJ1-1
d_gene: -
abundance: -
v_gene: TRBV29-1

CDR3aa: CASSLKLVRTTGELFF
CDR3nt: TGTGCCAGCAGCTTAAAATTAGTCAGGACCACCGGGGAGCTGTTTTTT
j_gene: TRBJ2-2
d_gene: -
abundance: -
v_gene: TRBV11-2

CDR3aa: CASSYGQGRDEQFF
CDR3nt: TGTGCCAGCAGTTACGGTCAGGGGAGGGATGAGCAGTTCTTC
j_gene: TRBJ2-1
d_gene: -
abundance: -
v_gene: TRBV6-5

CDR3aa: CASSAGGGNTIYF
CDR3nt: TGTGCCAGCAGCGCAGGGGGTGGAAACACCATATATTTT
j_gene: TRBJ1-3
d_gene: TRBD1
abundance: -
v_gene: TRBV9

CDR3aa: CASSPWTVSYEQYF
CDR3nt: TGTGCCAGCAGCCCCTGGACGGTTTCCTACGAGCAGTACTTC
j_gene: TRBJ2-7
d_gene: -
abundance: -
v_gene: TRBV5-6

CDR3aa: CASSLVGAEAFF
CDR3nt: TGTGCCAGCAGCTTAGTAGGGGCTGAAGCTTTCTTT
j_gene: TRBJ1-1
d_gene: -
abundance: -
v_gene: TRBV11-3

CDR3aa: CASSLRQETQYF
CDR3nt: TGTGCCAGTAGTCTCAGACAAGAGACCCAGTACTTC
j_gene: TRBJ2-5
d_gene: -
abundance: -
v_gene: TRBV19

CDR3aa: CASSSRGGMETQYF
CDR3nt: TGTGCCAGCAGCTCGCGTGGGGGGATGGAGACCCAGTACTTC
j_gene: TRBJ2-5
d_gene: -
abundance: -
v_gene: TRBV7-9

CDR3aa: CASSPFIQVNYGYTF
CDR3nt: TGCGCCAGCAGCCCGTTCATCCAGGTGAACTATGGCTACACCTTC
j_gene: TRBJ1-2
d_gene: -
abundance: -
v_gene: TRBV4-1

CDR3aa: CSVGEGLAFGEQYF
CDR3nt: TGCAGCGTTGGGGAAGGACTAGCGTTTGGGGAGCAGTACTTC
j_gene: TRBJ2-7
d_gene: TRBD2
abundance: once
v_gene: TRBV29-1

CDR3aa: CASSALGTGELFF
CDR3nt: TGTGCCAGCAGCGCCCTAGGAACCGGGGAGCTGTTTTTT
j_gene: TRBJ2-2
d_gene: -
abundance: -
v_gene: TRBV2

CDR3aa: CSVDGGGNQPQHF
CDR3nt: TGCAGCGTTGATGGGGGAGGCAATCAGCCCCAGCATTTT
j_gene: TRBJ1-5
d_gene: -
abundance: -
v_gene: TRBV29-1

CDR3aa: CASSLVRVPGVLFF
CDR3nt: TGTGCCAGCAGCTTAGTCCGGGTCCCGGGGGTGCTGTTTTTT
j_gene: TRBJ2-2
d_gene: -
abundance: -
v_gene: TRBV7-2

CDR3aa: CASGPNAELTDTQYF
CDR3nt: TGCGCCAGCGGGCCCAACGCGGAGCTCACAGATACGCAGTATTTT
j_gene: TRBJ2-3
d_gene: -
abundance: -
v_gene: TRBV5-1

CDR3aa: CASSPAGGANTGELFF
CDR3nt: TGTGCCAGCAGTCCCGCAGGGGGCGCGAACACCGGGGAGCTGTTTTTT
j_gene: TRBJ2-2
d_gene: TRBD1
abundance: -
v_gene: TRBV11-2

CDR3aa: CASSYDRGFGYTF
CDR3nt: TGTGCCAGCAGTTACGACAGGGGATTTGGCTACACCTTC
j_gene: TRBJ1-2
d_gene: TRBD1
abundance: -
v_gene: TRBV6-5

CDR3aa: CASSVQEDQPQHF
CDR3nt: TGTGCCAGTAGTGTCCAGGAAGATCAGCCCCAGCATTTT
j_gene: TRBJ1-5
d_gene: -
abundance: -
v_gene: TRBV19

CDR3aa: CASSLALQGVGNQPQHF
CDR3nt: TGTGCCAGCAGCTTAGCGCTGCAGGGTGTGGGCAATCAGCCCCAGCATTTT
j_gene: TRBJ1-5
d_gene: -
abundance: -
v_gene: TRBV7-9

CDR3aa: CAWSNREGTQYF
CDR3nt: TGTGCCTGGAGTAACAGGGAAGGTACGCAGTATTTT
j_gene: TRBJ2-3
d_gene: -
abundance: -
v_gene: TRBV30

CDR3aa: CASSLGTVRYGYTF
CDR3nt: TGTGCCAGCAGCTTGGGAACGGTCCGCTATGGCTACACCTTC
j_gene: TRBJ1-2
d_gene: -
abundance: -
v_gene: TRBV5-4

CDR3aa: CASSPGRVSGNTIYF
CDR3nt: TGTGCCAGCTCACCAGGCAGGGTCTCTGGAAACACCATATATTTT
j_gene: TRBJ1-3
d_gene: -
abundance: -
v_gene: TRBV18

CDR3aa: CASTLGLGGAYEQYF
CDR3nt: TGTGCCAGCACCTTAGGTTTGGGGGGAGCCTACGAGCAGTACTTC
j_gene: TRBJ2-7
d_gene: -
abundance: -
v_gene: TRBV27

CDR3aa: CASRLAGASDTQYF
CDR3nt: TGTGCCAGCAGACTAGCGGGAGCATCAGATACGCAGTATTTT
j_gene: TRBJ2-3
d_gene: TRBD2
abundance: -
v_gene: TRBV7-2

CDR3aa: CASSLEGSNYGYTF
CDR3nt: TGTGCCAGCAGCTTAGAAGGGAGCAACTATGGCTACACCTTC
j_gene: TRBJ1-2
d_gene: -
abundance: -
v_gene: TRBV7-2

CDR3aa: CASSDTEGEYF
CDR3nt: TGCGCCAGCAGTGATACGGAGGGCGAGTACTTC
j_gene: TRBJ2-7
d_gene: -
abundance: -
v_gene: TRBV10-2

CDR3aa: CASRGDSNTEAFF
CDR3nt: TGTGCCAGCAGGGGTGACAGCAACACTGAAGCTTTCTTT
j_gene: TRBJ1-1
d_gene: -
abundance: -
v_gene: TRBV12-3/TRBV12-4

CDR3aa: CASSPYGVSVDTQYF
CDR3nt: TGCGCCAGCAGCCCTTACGGGGTGTCAGTAGATACGCAGTATTTT
j_gene: TRBJ2-3
d_gene: -
abundance: -
v_gene: TRBV5-1

CDR3aa: CASSPGDSYNSPLHF
CDR3nt: TGTGCCAGCAGCCCCGGGGACTCCTATAATTCACCCCTCCACTTT
j_gene: TRBJ1-6
d_gene: -
abundance: -
v_gene: TRBV7-9

CDR3aa: CASSRSASGSPLEQYF
CDR3nt: TGTGCCAGCAGCCGGAGCGCTAGCGGGAGTCCCCTCGAGCAGTACTTC
j_gene: TRBJ2-7
d_gene: TRBD2
abundance: -
v_gene: TRBV7-2

CDR3aa: CASSLGQGAINSPLHF
CDR3nt: TGTGCCAGCAGTTTGGGACAGGGGGCAATAAATTCACCCCTCCACTTT
j_gene: TRBJ1-6
d_gene: TRBD1
abundance: -
v_gene: TRBV28

CDR3aa: CASSEQGRGNSPLHF
CDR3nt: TGTGCCAGCAGTGAACAGGGAAGAGGTAATTCACCCCTCCACTTT
j_gene: TRBJ1-6
d_gene: -
abundance: -
v_gene: TRBV6-1

CDR3aa: CASSQHVDGKETQYF
CDR3nt: TGTGCCAGCAGTCAGCATGTGGATGGGAAAGAGACCCAGTACTTC
j_gene: TRBJ2-5
d_gene: -
abundance: -
v_gene: TRBV6-5